These 10 T cell receptor beta chains were sequenced from one sample in a study of T-cell reconstitution after alpha-beta-depleted transplantation in children (dated by TCRdb to the mid-2010s). Receptor amplification or capture employed PCR. Sequencer: Illumina HiSeq 2500. TCR libraries were prepared with molecular barcoding, using unique molecular identifiers to normalize TCRbeta repertoire quantification. TCRdb itself trimmed the public reads at Q25 with fastp, ran MiXCR and retained productive beta chains. Rows with one shared CDR3 protein collapse into an entry with the most common genes and DNA. Here the sample has some 590,000 distinct CDR3 sequences; about 10% occur a single time. The top ten constitute less than 5% of the sample. The sample in question was PBMCs from the stem cell graft donor, obtained from the stem cell graft. These receptors were taken from a human donor who donated a stem cell graft to a child with acute myeloid leukemia.

V usage is TRBV30 and J usage is TRBJ2-7; TRBD1 aligns across 7 bases. The V segment lost 4 bases and the J segment 2 bases; nucleotides outside the gene matches: 5. The germline gives CDR1 GTSNPN, CDR2 SVGIG (reference sequence). The CDR3 consists of 13 residues. CDR3 amino acids: CAWIGQATYEQYF. The CDR3 coding sequence is TGTGCCTGGATTGGACAGGCCACCTACGAGCAGTACTTC.

This clonotype appeared a few times. The chain is built from TRBV20-1 and TRBJ2-7; 13 positions agree with TRBD2. V shed 3 bases, J shed 5 bases, and the junction held 7 bases outside the gene matches. Per the germline V gene, CDR1 is DFQATT and CDR2 is SNEGSKA (reference sequence). The CDR3 extends over 15 amino acids. CDR3 nucleotides: TGCAGTGCTAGGGTACTAGCGGGAGGGCCCCACGAGCAGTACTTC. Its protein product is CSARVLAGGPHEQYF.

This clonotype came up a few times. Written as DNA, the CDR3 is TGTGCCAGCAGCCCGATAGGCTTTCGGACAGCAGATACGCAGTATTTT. This translates into CASSPIGFRTADTQYF. The chain joins TRBV7-2 to TRBJ2-3, with a tentative D call TRBD1 (6 bases). CDR1 is SGHTA and CDR2 is FQGNSA in the germline V gene. This CDR3 region has 16 residues. V was cut by 5 bases and J by 4 bases, with 19 bases left in between.

The chain employs TRBV30 and TRBJ2-7; no clear D gene. The CDR3 runs 13 residues. CDR1 GTSNPN and CDR2 SVGIG come from the germline V gene (reference sequence). Trimming left V 0 bases short and J 2 bases short, with 8 bases between. CDR3 bases: TGTGCCTGGAGTGTAGCGTGGACCTACGAGCAGTACTTC. Protein product: CAWSVAWTYEQYF.

This clonotype was counted at least ten times. This chain links TRBV20-1 with TRBJ2-5; D perhaps matches TRBD2 (5 bases). CDR1 and CDR2 from the germline V gene are DFQATT and SNEGSKA (reference sequence). The V end lost 6 bases, the J end lost 5 bases, and 13 bases lay between the germline ends. The CDR3 has 12 residues. Here the CDR3 DNA reads TGCAGTGCCCCCGGGGTTTCGGAGACCCAGTACTTC. Translated: CSAPGVSETQYF.

The sample holds many counts of this clonotype. The chain recombines TRBV5-6 with TRBJ1-1; possibly TRBD1 for D (6 bases). The germline V gene encodes CDR1 SGHDT and CDR2 YYEEEE. The CDR3 covers 16 residues. Trimming stripped 3 bases from V and 1 base from J, with 16 bases between. CDR3 sequence reads: CASSWFQGSTNTEAFF. The CDR3 DNA reads as TGTGCCAGCAGCTGGTTTCAGGGGAGCACGAACACTGAAGCTTTCTTT.

The chain employs TRBV11-2 and TRBJ2-5; 8 nucleotides align to TRBD2. The V gene's germline CDR1 is SGHAT and CDR2 FQNNGV. This CDR3 has 13 residues. With 7 bases clipped from V and 4 bases from J, the junction kept 5 bases outside the gene matches. The DNA of the CDR3 is TGTGCCAGCACCCCAGCGGGAGTAGAGACCCAGTACTTC. As protein: CASTPAGVETQYF.

The chain uses TRBV6-5 and TRBJ2-1; TRBD2 matches at 11 bases. CDR1 is MNHEY and CDR2 is SVGAGI in the germline V gene. V dropped 4 bases and J dropped 5; count of bases not matched to a gene: 7. CDR3 length equals 16 residues. The CDR3 region is CASSSLAGGYDNEQFF. CDR3 nucleotide sequence: TGTGCCAGCAGTTCCCTAGCGGGAGGATATGACAATGAGCAGTTCTTC.

This clonotype was seen at least ten times. The chain couples TRBV7-2 to TRBJ2-7; either TRBD1 or TRBD2 may supply D (5 bases each). CDR3 length: 14 amino acids. Germline values: CDR1 SGHTA, CDR2 FQGNSA. Between the trimmed V and J ends, which lost 5 bases and 7 bases, there was a span of 18 bases. The CDR3 sequence is CASSPTGRGQEQYF. The CDR3 DNA reads as TGTGCCAGCAGCCCTACGGGGCGAGGGCAGGAGCAGTACTTC.

This clonotype was counted only a few times. V gene TRBV27 combines with J gene TRBJ2-7, with 10 bases aligning to TRBD2. Trimming removed 5 bases from V and 2 bases from J; junction bases left unmatched: 0. Looked up from germline, CDR1 is MNHEY and CDR2 is SMNVEV (reference sequence). The CDR3 runs to 13 residues. The CDR3 protein is CASSGTSAYEQYF. The CDR3 DNA reads TGTGCCAGCAGTGGGACTAGCGCCTACGAGCAGTACTTC.